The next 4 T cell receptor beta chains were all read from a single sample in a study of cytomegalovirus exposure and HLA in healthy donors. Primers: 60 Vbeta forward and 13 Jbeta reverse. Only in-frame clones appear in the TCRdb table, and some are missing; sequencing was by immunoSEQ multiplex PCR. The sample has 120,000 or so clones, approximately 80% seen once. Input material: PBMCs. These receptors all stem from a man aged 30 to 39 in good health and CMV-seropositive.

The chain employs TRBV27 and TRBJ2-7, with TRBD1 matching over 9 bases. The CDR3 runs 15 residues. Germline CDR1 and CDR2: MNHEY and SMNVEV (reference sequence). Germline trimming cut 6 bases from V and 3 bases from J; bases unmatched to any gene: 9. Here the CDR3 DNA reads TGTGCCAGCAGCGGTTTTGGACAGGGGAGCTACGAGCAGTACTTC. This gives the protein CASSGFGQGSYEQYF.

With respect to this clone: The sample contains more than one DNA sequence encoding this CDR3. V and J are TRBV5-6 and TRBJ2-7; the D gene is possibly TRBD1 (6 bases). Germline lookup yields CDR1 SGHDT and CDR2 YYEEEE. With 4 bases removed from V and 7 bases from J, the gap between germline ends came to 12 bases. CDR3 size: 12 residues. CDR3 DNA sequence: TGTGCCAGCAGCCCCGGGACAAATGAGCAGTACTTC. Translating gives CASSPGTNEQYF.

The DNA of the CDR3 is TGTGCCAGCAGCCCAGGGTTAAGAGAAAAACTGTTTTTT. It is translated as CASSPGLREKLFF. This rearrangement joins TRBV6-5 to TRBJ1-4; D is possibly TRBD1 (5 bases). The CDR3 is made up of 13 amino acids. Trimming shortened V by 6 bases and J by 8 bases, and 13 bases separated the two germline ends. Germline CDR1 MNHEY, CDR2 SVGAGI.

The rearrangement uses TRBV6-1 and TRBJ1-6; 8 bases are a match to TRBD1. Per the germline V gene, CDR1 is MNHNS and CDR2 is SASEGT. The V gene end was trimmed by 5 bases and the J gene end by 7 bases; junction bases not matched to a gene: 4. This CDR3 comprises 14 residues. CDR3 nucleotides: TGTGCCAGCAGTCTAGCAGGGGGCAATTCACCCCTCCACTTT. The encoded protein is CASSLAGGNSPLHF.